This T cell receptor beta chain was captured in a study of T-cell reconstitution after alpha-beta-depleted transplantation in children. For TCRbeta, the library was prepared with unique molecular identifiers. TCRdb called the PCR reads again in MiXCR, with one record for every CDR3 protein. The data hold a few hundred thousand distinct CDR3 sequences, with 10% to 15% observed a single time. The sequence derives from a male patient between 5 and 17 years old who had a stem cell transplant for acute myeloid leukemia, so the T cells may come from the graft donor. Material: PBMCs, mostly from graft donor cells, obtained 360 days after TCRalphabeta/CD19-depleted stem cell transplant.

Here the CDR3 reads CASRTPGANVLTF. The CDR3 DNA reads as TGTGCCAGCCGGACTCCTGGGGCCAACGTCCTGACTTTC. This chain links TRBV28 with TRBJ2-6, with D possibly matching TRBD2 (5 bases). The germline gives CDR1 MDHEN, CDR2 SYDVKM. Trimming left V 8 bases short and J 2 bases short, with 7 bases between. This CDR3 has 13 residues.